This T cell receptor beta chain was identified in a study of T cell responses to AZD1222 COVID-19 vaccine (dated by TCRdb to about 2021). Background on the whole study: AZD1222 recipients given second doses at about 4 weeks or at about 12 weeks were pooled, since spike-specific TCR depth and breadth were not found to differ between the two schedules. A total of more than 230 trial participants underwent TCR sequencing, of whom some 210 received two doses of AZD1222 and some 26 received two doses of the MenACWY control vaccine. Enrollment into the trials was organized by age into subgroups of 18-55, 56-69 and 70-plus years, and those subgroups contained approximately 160, 26 and 62 TCR-sequenced participants, respectively.

The CDR3 regions of human TCRbeta chains were analyzed by immunosequencing. Turning to the authors' computational methods: Repertoire TCRs were matched against a reference library of SARS-CoV-2-specific TCRs generated with the MIRA antigen-specificity platform. Breadth was defined as the fraction of unique TCRs that were SARS-CoV-2-associated, and depth was defined as the fraction of total T cells that were SARS-CoV-2-associated. Using the MIRA data, each spike-specific TCR was mapped to the spike region that the TCR reacts to and placed in a CD4 or CD8 class. Log10-transformed breadth and depth values were compared by one-way ANOVA with Sidak's multiple comparisons tests. The clones in this table, taken by TCRdb from immuneACCESS, are in-frame only. Not every clone is retained; where verified, under half of the shortfall comes from an unresolved V gene, and the cause of the rest is unknown. The DNA gave D and trimming, while V, J and clone size come from that table. Counted in this sample were around 87,000 clones; around 84% of them appeared once. The ten largest clones capture about a tenth of the sample.

As concerns this clone: Its binding antigen is unknown. Base qualities are missing; no much larger clone stands one base away.

V is cut back by 7 bases and J by 6 bases, with 4 bases in the junction unmatched. The germline V gene supplies CDR1 KGHDR and CDR2 SFDVKD. The CDR3, from cysteine to phenylalanine, totals 13 residues. Just the 39-base CDR3 DNA is kept, in frame starting at base 1. Overall study results and their limits: Nearly half of unique spike-specific TCRs reportedly recognized epitopes outside regions mutated in the B.1.351 and B.1.1.7 variants. After two AZD1222 doses, spike-specific TCR breadth and depth were significantly higher than at day 0 and than in MenACWY recipients. The 56-69-year group was small, and its depth increase did not reach significance, likely because of low power. Conclusions about previously exposed vaccinees are limited because only six or seven AZD1222 recipients were SARS-CoV-2 seropositive at baseline. Most participants were white British and females outnumbered males, and the authors suggested that clonal diversity may have been underestimated. Because no day 14 peak-response samples were available, repertoires were characterized only after the peak T cell response. The vaccine-associated CD4 TCRs covered the entire spike protein, and the dominant responses fell in regions 160-218 and 743-854.

The time point tag for this specimen amounts to: baseline before first vaccination. Vaccinee samples came from UK trials COV001 and COV002, including a single-blind randomized controlled phase 2/3 trial of AZD1222 (ChAdOx1 nCoV-19) in healthy adults. Trial participant PBMC samples were collected at day 0 and day 28 after the second dose for TCRbeta chain sequencing. The sample in question was peripheral blood, obtained on day 0 of AZD1222 vaccination. The receptor was isolated from an adult in good health. The V and J segments used are TRBV24-1 and TRBJ2-2, with TRBD1 identical over 7 junction bases. The CDR3 loop reads CATSPQGSGELFF. The DNA sequence follows: TGTGCCACCAGCCCACAGGGGTCCGGGGAGCTGTTTTTT.